Each of the 25 T cell receptor beta chains below was sequenced from the same sample in a study of T cell responses to AZD1222 COVID-19 vaccine. Using immunoSEQ multiplex PCR, the repertoire was profiled, and TCRdb retains in-frame clones only, with some absent. The sample records under 200,000 clones, about nine tenths being singletons. The specimen comprised peripheral blood, sampled on day 0 of AZD1222 vaccination. The receptors were sampled from an adult in good health.

The chain joins TRBV6-5 to TRBJ2-5, with D perhaps matching TRBD2 (6 bases). V shed 7 bases and J shed 4 bases, with 16 bases lying between them. The CDR3 extends over 14 amino acids. Germline-derived CDR1 and CDR2 are MNHEY and SVGAGI. The CDR3, as DNA: TGTGCCAGCACCCCCGGGGGTTACGGAGAGACCCAGTACTTC. Translation gives CASTPGGYGETQYF.

The V call is TRBV15, the J call TRBJ1-2, with a possible D match to TRBD1 (5 bases). This CDR3 region has 10 residues. V was trimmed by 11 bases and J by 14 bases, leaving 18 bases between them. Germline CDR1 and CDR2: LNHNV and YYDKDF (reference sequence). CDR3 loop: CASQDSLSTF. For the CDR3, the DNA is TGTGCCTCCCAAGACAGCCTCAGTACCTTC.

V is TRBV6-2 or TRBV6-3 and J is TRBJ1-1, with D tentatively TRBD1 (6 bases). V lost 2 bases, J lost 0 bases, and 16 bases lay in between. The CDR3 runs to 17 residues. Germline V lookup: CDR1 MNHEY, CDR2 SVGEGT. In DNA, the CDR3 is TGTGCCAGCAGTTACGGGGGGGCGCAGGGTATGAACACTGAAGCTTTCTTT. This codes for CASSYGGAQGMNTEAFF.

Concerning this clone itself: Other DNA variants within this sample encode the same CDR3. The CDR3 sequence is CASSQTGGGQPQHF. The CDR3 DNA follows: TGTGCCAGCAGTCAAACAGGGGGTGGTCAGCCCCAGCATTTT. This chain uses TRBV28 with TRBJ1-5; TRBD1 agrees at 8 bases. Germline V gives CDR1 MDHEN, CDR2 SYDVKM. The V gene end was trimmed by 5 bases and the J gene end by 6 bases; junction bases not matched to a gene: 6. CDR3 length: 14 residues.

The J gene is TRBJ1-1, the V gene TRBV12-3 or TRBV12-4; D not certain. There are 12 residues in the CDR3. The V end lost 8 bases, the J end lost 4 bases, and 11 bases lay between the germline ends. The CDR3: CASSLEGTEAFF. Written as DNA, the CDR3 is TGTGCCAGCTCTCTGGAGGGCACTGAAGCTTTCTTT.

The V and J genes are TRBV27 and TRBJ1-4; no reliable D call. The CDR3 runs 13 residues. Trimming pared 2 bases from V and 5 bases from J, leaving 6 bases between. Germline CDR1 is MNHEY and CDR2 is SMNVEV (reference sequence). The DNA for the CDR3 is TGTGCCAGCAGTTTAAGCGGGAATGAAAAACTGTTTTTT. This translates into CASSLSGNEKLFF.

The table lists this clone with a count of one. The chain employs TRBV30 and TRBJ1-2; D not resolved. Trimming cost V 1 base and J 4 bases, with 19 bases left between them. Per germline, CDR1 GTSNPN and CDR2 SVGIG (reference sequence). This CDR3 spans 16 amino acids. The CDR3 sequence is CAWSAGVGRNPYGYTF. CDR3 DNA sequence: TGTGCCTGGAGTGCCGGTGTAGGGCGGAACCCCTATGGCTACACCTTC.

The CDR3 DNA reads TGTGCCAGCAGCGACCCGGAGGGGTCCGGAAACACCATATATTTT. Its translation is CASSDPEGSGNTIYF. The chain employs TRBV5-4 and TRBJ1-3; a possible D gene is TRBD1 (5 bases). Trimming shortened V by 4 bases and J by 4 bases, and 15 bases separated the two germline ends. The CDR3 is made up of 15 amino acids. CDR1 SGHNT and CDR2 YYREEE come from the germline V gene (reference sequence).

CDR3 nucleotides: TGTGCCAGCTCACCGCCTGGGGCCAACGTCCTGACTTTC. It is translated as CASSPPGANVLTF. The chain is built from TRBV18 and TRBJ2-6; D gene unclear. Germline V lookup: CDR1 KGHSH, CDR2 LQKENI. V lost 3 bases, J lost 2 bases, and 2 bases lay in between. The CDR3 covers 13 residues.

The chain is built from TRBV6-5 and TRBJ1-2; D possibly corresponds to TRBD1 (6 bases). The V end was cut by 6 bases, the J end by 4 bases, with 12 bases between. The germline gives CDR1 MNHEY, CDR2 SVGAGI. The CDR3 contains 13 residues. The CDR3 sequence: CASRRQDAYGYTF. Written as DNA, the CDR3 is TGTGCCAGCAGGAGACAGGACGCCTATGGCTACACCTTC.

The rearrangement joins TRBV10-3 to TRBJ2-7, with 7 bases that match TRBD1. This CDR3 is built from 14 residues. The germline V gene encodes CDR1 ENHRY and CDR2 SYGVKD. V was clipped by 6 bases and J by 4 bases; unmatched bases: 9. The CDR3 reads CAISTGTEVYEQYF. The CDR3 DNA sequence: TGTGCCATCAGCACCGGGACAGAGGTTTACGAGCAGTACTTC.

The chain combines TRBV11-2 with TRBJ2-7; a possible D gene is TRBD2 (5 bases). This CDR3 contains 11 residues. The V and J ends lost 5 bases and 5 bases respectively, with 7 bases between them. In germline, CDR1 is SGHAT, CDR2 FQNNGV. The CDR3 region is CASSRADEQYF. The CDR3 bases are TGTGCCAGCAGCAGAGCGGACGAGCAGTACTTC.

The CDR3 loop is CASSLTGTGVQPQHF. Written as DNA, the CDR3 is TGTGCCAGCAGCTTAACCGGGACAGGGGTGCAGCCCCAGCATTTT. This chain uses TRBV7-2 with TRBJ1-5; 10 nucleotides align to TRBD1. The CDR3 is made up of 15 amino acids. CDR1 is SGHTA, CDR2 FQGNSA, per germline. Losses at the gene ends were 2 bases for V and 7 bases for J; bases not matched to a gene: 5.

This clone was seen only a few times. The gene calls are TRBV28 and TRBJ1-2; 7 bases are shared with TRBD1. Germline V lookup: CDR1 MDHEN, CDR2 SYDVKM. CDR3 length: 14 residues. J lost 11 bases, V lost 3 bases, and 12 bases had no gene match. Here the CDR3 reads CASSFGSGGMRYTF. The CDR3 nucleotides read TGTGCCAGCAGTTTCGGTTCAGGGGGTATGAGGTACACCTTC.

V usage is TRBV4-2 and J usage is TRBJ2-7; the match to TRBD2 covers 14 bases. CDR1 is LGHNA, CDR2 YNFKEQ, per germline. This CDR3 region has 19 residues. The J segment lost 4 bases and the V segment lost 1 base, leaving 12 bases of the junction unmatched. The chain's CDR3 is CASSQGITGTSGRVYEQYF. The CDR3 nucleotides are TGTGCCAGCAGCCAAGGTATCACCGGGACTAGCGGGAGAGTTTACGAGCAGTACTTC.

The chain is built from TRBV30 and TRBJ1-3, with D maybe TRBD1 (6 bases). Trimming removed 3 bases at V and 7 bases at J, with 16 bases between. Germline V gene sequence: CDR1 GTSNPN, CDR2 SVGIG (reference sequence). The CDR3 consists of 14 residues. The CDR3 nucleotides read TGTGCCTGGAGCAGGGGTGTTCTCGTGAACACCATATATTTT. Its translation: CAWSRGVLVNTIYF. Based on the CDR3 plus reference TRBV30 and TRBJ1-3, the full variable domain is SQTIHQWPATLVQPVGSPLSLECTVEGTSNPNLYWYRQAAGRGLQLLFYSVGIGQISSEVPQNLSASRPQDRQFILSSKKLLLSDSGFYLCAWSRGVLVNTIYFGEGSWLTVV.

CDR3 loop: CASSPGTGRAGNTIYF. The CDR3 DNA reads as TGTGCCAGCTCACCCGGGACAGGGAGGGCTGGAAACACCATATATTTT. This chain links TRBV18 with TRBJ1-3, with 9 nucleotides matching TRBD1. This CDR3 has 16 amino acids. V dropped 3 bases and J dropped 2; count of bases not matched to a gene: 5. Per germline, CDR1 KGHSH and CDR2 LQKENI.

Of note for this clone: Other DNA sequences from this sample encode an identical CDR3 as well. The V call is TRBV27, the J call TRBJ1-5; 8 positions match TRBD1. Germline V gene data show CDR1 as MNHEY and CDR2 as SMNVEV (reference sequence). The CDR3 covers 15 residues. The ends lost 5 bases at V and 0 bases at J; junction bases unmatched: 3. The CDR3 sequence is CASSPGTGSNQPQHF. CDR3 DNA: TGTGCCAGCAGTCCCGGGACAGGTAGCAATCAGCCCCAGCATTTT.

The chain joins TRBV4-3 to TRBJ1-2; perhaps TRBD1 as D (5 bases). The germline CDR1 and CDR2 sequences are LGHNA and YSLEER. The CDR3 runs 16 residues. V was cut by 0 bases and J by 4 bases, with 15 bases left in between. The CDR3 region is CASSQDRTGRPYGYTF. The CDR3 DNA reads TGCGCCAGCAGCCAAGATAGGACGGGGCGCCCCTATGGCTACACCTTC.

The chain uses TRBV5-1 and TRBJ1-6; no clear D. Per the germline V gene, CDR1 is SGHRS and CDR2 is YFSETQ. CDR3 length: 15 residues. V lost 2 bases and J lost 0, with 6 bases in between. The CDR3, as DNA: TGCGCCAGCAGCTTACAGAGCTCCTATAATTCACCCCTCCACTTT. This gives the protein CASSLQSSYNSPLHF.

The chain has TRBV7-3 and TRBJ2-5; D is unresolved. The V end was cut by 5 bases, the J end by 9 bases, with 16 bases between. In germline, CDR1 is SGHTA, CDR2 FQGTGA. This CDR3 is built from 13 residues. The CDR3 loop reads CASSPEPYGSQYF. The CDR3 DNA sequence: TGTGCCAGCAGCCCCGAACCCTACGGTTCCCAGTACTTC.

This chain links TRBV4-3 with TRBJ2-5; 7 bases fit TRBD2. This CDR3 is 16 amino acids long. The germline gives CDR1 LGHNA, CDR2 YSLEER. The J segment lost 1 base and the V segment lost 2 bases, leaving 7 bases of the junction unmatched. The CDR3 sequence: CASSQHGTTFQETQYF. DNA for the CDR3: TGCGCCAGCAGCCAACATGGGACTACCTTCCAAGAGACCCAGTACTTC.

A single count supports this clone. V and J are TRBV6-5 and TRBJ1-6; D gene uncertain. Germline V gene sequence: CDR1 MNHEY, CDR2 SVGAGI. V lost 1 base to trimming and J lost 9 bases, with 10 bases between them. The CDR3 contains 14 residues. CDR3 in DNA: TGTGCCAGCAGTTACTGGGAAGAGGGTTCACCCCTCCACTTT. Translation gives CASSYWEEGSPLHF.

This chain joins TRBV21-1 and TRBJ2-7; the table names TRBD2, a call not compared with the DNA. TRBV21-1 represents a pseudogene. This CDR3 comprises 19 residues. CDR3 sequence reads: CASSKIDKERGENSYEQYF. The CDR3 region has the DNA TGTGCCAGCAGCAAAATAGATAAGGAGCGGGGGGAAAATTCTTACGAGCAGTACTTC.

This clone was counted once. The V gene is TRBV5-1, the J gene TRBJ1-3; D might be TRBD1 (6 bases). CDR3 length: 16 residues. Trimming took 3 bases from V and 2 from J, leaving 15 bases between them. Germline V gives CDR1 SGHRS, CDR2 YFSETQ. The CDR3 DNA is TGCGCCAGCAGCTCCCGACAGGCTTCCGCTGGAAACACCATATATTTT. The encoded protein is CASSSRQASAGNTIYF.